The clone carrying this T cell receptor (beta chain) appeared a few times. The CDR3 is 14 residues long. From germline, CDR1 is SGHTA and CDR2 FQGTGA. Trimming left V 8 bases short and J 0 bases short, with 14 bases between. The data stem from a study of OX40 agonist ivuxolimab in advanced cancers. Clones were sequenced by immunoSEQ multiplex PCR, and TCRdb holds only the in-frame ones, with some missing. Of over 45,000 clones in the sample, 87% were seen once. This sequence joins TRBV7-3 and TRBJ2-7; D unresolved. The source is an adult with an advanced solid tumor such as melanoma, head and neck, liver or kidney cancer. The sequencing used CD4+ or CD8+ T cells sorted from blood, collected in a trial of the OX40 agonist ivuxolimab. CDR3: CASPRVTNSYEQYF. CDR3 nucleotides: TGTGCCAGCCCTAGGGTAACCAACTCCTACGAGCAGTACTTC.